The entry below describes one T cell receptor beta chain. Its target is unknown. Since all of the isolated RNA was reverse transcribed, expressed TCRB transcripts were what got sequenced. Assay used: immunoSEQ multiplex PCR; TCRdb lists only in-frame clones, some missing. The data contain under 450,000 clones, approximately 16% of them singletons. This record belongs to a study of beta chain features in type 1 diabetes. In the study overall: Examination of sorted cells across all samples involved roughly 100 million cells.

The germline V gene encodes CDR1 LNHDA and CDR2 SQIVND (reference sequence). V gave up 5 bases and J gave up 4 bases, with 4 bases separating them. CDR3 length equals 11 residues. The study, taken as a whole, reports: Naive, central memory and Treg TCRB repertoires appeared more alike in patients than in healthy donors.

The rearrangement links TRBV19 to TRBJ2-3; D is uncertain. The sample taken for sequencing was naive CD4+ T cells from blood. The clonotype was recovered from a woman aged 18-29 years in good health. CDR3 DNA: TGTGCCAGTAGTTTCGCAGATACGCAGTATTTT. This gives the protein CASSFADTQYF. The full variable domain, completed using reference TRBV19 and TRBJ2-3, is DGGITQSPKYLFRKEGQNVTLSCEQNLNHDAMYWYRQDPGQGLRLIYYSQIVNDFQKGDIAEGYSVSREKKESFPLTVTSAQKNPTAFYLCASSFADTQYFGPGTRLTVL.